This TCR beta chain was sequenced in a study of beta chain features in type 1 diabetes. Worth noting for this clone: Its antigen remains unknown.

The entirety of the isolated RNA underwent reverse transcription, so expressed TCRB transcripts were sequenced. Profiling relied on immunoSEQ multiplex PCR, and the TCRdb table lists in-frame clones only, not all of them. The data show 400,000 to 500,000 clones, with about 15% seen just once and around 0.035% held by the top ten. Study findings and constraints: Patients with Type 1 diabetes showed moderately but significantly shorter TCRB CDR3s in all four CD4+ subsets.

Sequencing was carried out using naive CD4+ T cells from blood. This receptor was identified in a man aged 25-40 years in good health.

The CDR3 here is CASSAHGTKASYNEQFF. The CDR3 DNA reads as TGTGCCAGCAGCGCTCATGGGACCAAAGCCTCCTACAATGAGCAGTTCTTC. The V and J genes are TRBV9 and TRBJ2-1; the D gene could be TRBD1 or TRBD2 (5 bases each). CDR3 length equals 17 residues. The germline gives CDR1 SGDLS, CDR2 YYNGEE. The V gene lost 3 bases and the J gene lost 0 bases, with 16 bases spanning the gap.